This T cell receptor beta chain stems from a study of patients and donors after allogeneic stem cell transplantation. TCRdb reprocessed the RT-PCR reads with MiXCR, giving one entry per CDR3 protein. The sample yields 410,000 or so distinct CDR3 sequences, 16% seen once. The germline V gene encodes CDR1 ENHRY and CDR2 SYGVKD. V was clipped by 5 bases and J by 4 bases, with 14 bases between them. The CDR3 is made up of 14 amino acids. A few counts support this clonotype. The receptor was derived from a human donor who was either an allogeneic HSCT recipient or a stem cell or donor lymphocyte infusion donor (not recorded which). It is not recorded whose cells these are; they may come from a transplant donor. The sample consisted of blood, either unsorted or a sorted T cell fraction (not recorded which). The genes are TRBV10-3 and TRBJ1-2, with TRBD1 as a possible D gene (5 bases). CDR3 loop: CAISRGELPYGYTF. The DNA for the CDR3 is TGTGCCATCAGTCGAGGGGAGTTGCCCTATGGCTACACCTTC.